This is a list of T cell receptor beta chains from one sample in a study of control samples from healthy donors and cancer patients. Method: immunoSEQ multiplex PCR; TCRdb's copy keeps in-frame clones and lacks some. The sample carries 100,000 to 150,000 clones, approximately 90% recorded once. Sequencing was performed on blood. All receptors come from a middle-aged man in good health. CDR3s include the opening cysteine and the closing phenylalanine or tryptophan. The D gene is left open where the match is weak. Clone size is given for some rows only: seen once, a few or many times, or a class if the clone is expanded.

d_call,v_call,clone_size,j_call,cdr3_aa,cdr3_nt
-,TRBV24-1,-,TRBJ2-1,CATSEAGTGGNEQFF,TGTGCCACCAGTGAGGCCGGGACCGGGGGCAATGAGCAGTTCTTC
-,TRBV30,-,TRBJ1-3,CAWSVIQGVRNTIYF,TGTGCCTGGAGTGTAATCCAGGGTGTGCGAAACACCATATATTTT
TRBD1,TRBV14,-,TRBJ2-7,CASRRTGSSYEQYF,TGTGCCAGCAGAAGGACAGGGAGCTCCTACGAGCAGTACTTC
-,TRBV10-3,-,TRBJ2-3,CAAAGTAGTDTQYF,TGTGCCGCGGCGGGGACTGCCGGCACAGATACGCAGTATTTT
-,TRBV21-1,-,TRBJ2-7,CASSKVGDRESLASTSSYEQYF,TGTGCCAGCAGCAAAGTAGGGGACAGGGAGAGTCTTGCGTCCACGAGCTCCTACGAGCAGTACTTC
-,TRBV6-5,-,TRBJ1-3,CAGRVHSGNTIYF,TGTGCCGGCAGAGTTCACTCTGGAAACACCATATATTTT
-,TRBV5-4,-,TRBJ2-5,CASSTQEGSETQYF,TGTGCCAGCAGCACTCAGGAGGGCTCGGAGACCCAGTACTTC
-,TRBV27,-,TRBJ2-7,CASSFGDTYEQYF,TGTGCCAGCAGTTTCGGGGACACCTACGAGCAGTACTTC
-,TRBV5-1,-,TRBJ1-1,CASSATKGTEAFF,TGCGCCAGCAGCGCCACCAAGGGGACTGAAGCTTTCTTT
-,TRBV10-2,-,TRBJ2-5,CASSGRVNARIKETQYF,TGCGCCAGCAGTGGAAGGGTCAATGCCCGAATTAAAGAGACCCAGTACTTC
-,TRBV28,-,TRBJ1-6,CASREGGPNSPLHF,TGTGCCAGCAGAGAGGGGGGGCCTAATTCACCCCTCCACTTT
-,TRBV18,-,TRBJ1-1,CASSSVNTEAFF,TGTGCCAGCTCATCGGTGAACACTGAAGCTTTCTTT
TRBD2,TRBV9,-,TRBJ2-5,CASSRYDVAGGQETQYF,TGTGCCAGCAGCCGCTACGATGTAGCGGGGGGCCAAGAGACCCAGTACTTC
-,TRBV7-9,once,TRBJ1-2,CASSLGSLVMDGYTF,TGTGCCAGCAGCTTAGGGAGCTTAGTGATGGATGGCTACACCTTC
-,TRBV28,few,TRBJ1-5,CASSPPYQPQHF,TGTGCCAGCAGTCCCCCGTATCAGCCCCAGCATTTT
-,TRBV27,-,TRBJ1-5,CASSSLKNQPQHF,TGTGCCAGCAGTTCCTTGAAGAATCAGCCCCAGCATTTT
-,TRBV9,-,TRBJ2-1,CASSAVGEPYNEQFF,TGTGCCAGCAGCGCGGTGGGGGAACCGTACAATGAGCAGTTCTTC
-,TRBV7-9,few,TRBJ1-6,CASSLEQDSPLHF,TGTGCCAGCAGCTTAGAGCAGGATTCACCCCTCCACTTT
-,TRBV2,-,TRBJ2-7,CASSESLGTREQYF,TGTGCCAGCAGTGAATCGTTGGGTACTCGCGAGCAGTACTTC
TRBD2,TRBV10-3,-,TRBJ2-2,CAISGSGLAGTGELFF,TGTGCCATCAGTGGGTCCGGACTAGCGGGCACCGGGGAGCTGTTTTTT
-,TRBV19,-,TRBJ2-7,CASSTAWREQYF,TGTGCCAGTAGTACGGCGTGGCGGGAGCAGTACTTC
-,TRBV11-3,-,TRBJ2-7,CASSSSIHPYEQYF,TGTGCCAGCAGCTCCTCGATTCATCCCTACGAGCAGTACTTC
TRBD2,TRBV6-5,once,TRBJ2-5,CASSSHMVGGLETQYF,TGTGCCAGCAGTTCCCACATGGTGGGGGGGTTGGAGACCCAGTACTTC
-,TRBV7-9,-,TRBJ1-2,CASSLGAAYGYTF,TGTGCCAGCAGCTTAGGGGCGGCCTATGGCTACACCTTC
-,TRBV5-4,-,TRBJ1-1,CASTRGGINTEAFF,TGTGCCAGCACCCGGGGAGGGATTAACACTGAAGCTTTCTTT
TRBD1,TRBV2,once,TRBJ2-3,CASSVFRGRTDTQYF,TGTGCCAGCAGTGTTTTCAGGGGGCGAACAGATACGCAGTATTTT
TRBD1,TRBV5-6,once,TRBJ2-2,CASSTTGQLTGELFF,TGTGCCAGCAGCACGACAGGGCAACTCACCGGGGAGCTGTTTTTT
-,TRBV9,-,TRBJ2-1,CASSGYRDPGSYNEQFF,TGTGCCAGCAGCGGTTACAGGGACCCTGGCTCCTACAATGAGCAGTTCTTC
TRBD2,TRBV5-5,-,TRBJ2-1,CASSLDGELAGGYNEQFF,TGTGCCAGCAGCTTGGACGGCGAACTAGCGGGGGGGTACAATGAGCAGTTCTTC
TRBD1,TRBV5-4,few,TRBJ1-2,CASSLGTGSFYGYTF,TGTGCCAGCAGCTTGGGGACAGGCTCTTTCTATGGCTACACCTTC
-,TRBV9,once,TRBJ1-5,CATSGGDGSNQPQHF,TGCGCCACCAGCGGGGGGGACGGGAGCAATCAGCCCCAGCATTTT
-,TRBV12-3/TRBV12-4,-,TRBJ1-2,CASSLGYGYTF,TGTGCCAGCAGTTTAGGCTATGGCTACACCTTC
TRBD1,TRBV2,-,TRBJ2-2,CASKDRGAYTGELFF,TGTGCCAGCAAGGACAGGGGGGCCTACACCGGGGAGCTGTTTTTT
-,TRBV2,-,TRBJ1-6,CASKQESSYNSPLHF,TGTGCCAGCAAACAGGAGAGCTCCTATAATTCACCCCTCCACTTT
-,TRBV6-2/TRBV6-3,-,TRBJ2-1,CASSYSNYNEQFF,TGTGCCAGCAGTTACTCGAACTACAATGAGCAGTTCTTC
TRBD1,TRBV9,-,TRBJ1-4,CASSPGQTNEKLFF,TGTGCCAGCTCTCCGGGACAGACTAATGAAAAACTGTTTTTT
-,TRBV19,once,TRBJ1-4,CASSTRSGYPNEKLFF,TGTGCCAGTAGTACCCGTTCGGGGTATCCTAATGAAAAACTGTTTTTT
TRBD1,TRBV18,-,TRBJ1-6,CASSPVGQLYNSPLHF,TGTGCCAGCTCACCGGTGGGACAGCTATATAATTCACCCCTCCACTTT
-,TRBV9,-,TRBJ2-5,CASSVGPVETQYF,TGTGCCAGCAGCGTAGGGCCGGTAGAGACCCAGTACTTC
TRBD1,TRBV18,-,TRBJ2-3,CASSPRGRQGAGGGTQYF,TGTGCCAGCTCACCACGGGGGCGGCAGGGGGCCGGAGGCGGTACGCAGTATTTT
-,TRBV21-1,-,TRBJ2-1,CASSSKGRRAVNEQFF,TGTGCCAGCAGCTCGAAAGGCCGCAGGGCTGTCAATGAGCAGTTCTTC
TRBD1,TRBV7-8,-,TRBJ1-2,CASSFSGGLGYGYTF,TGTGCCAGCAGCTTTTCAGGGGGGCTAGGGTATGGCTACACCTTC
TRBD2,TRBV2,-,TRBJ2-2,CASSDSWLAGLNTGELFF,TGTGCCAGCAGTGATAGTTGGCTAGCGGGGCTGAACACCGGGGAGCTGTTTTTT
-,TRBV13,few,TRBJ1-6,CASSLSGDNSPLHF,TGTGCCAGCAGCTTATCGGGCGACAATTCACCCCTCCACTTT
-,TRBV12-3/TRBV12-4,-,TRBJ1-6,CASSRRGSPLHF,TGTGCCAGCAGTCGCAGAGGTTCACCCCTCCACTTT
TRBD1,TRBV5-1,once,TRBJ1-4,CASSSGQGDEKLFF,TGCGCCAGCAGCTCTGGACAGGGAGATGAAAAACTGTTTTTT
-,TRBV5-1,few,TRBJ1-6,CASSSEGSPLHF,TGCGCCAGCAGCTCGGAGGGTTCACCCCTCCACTTT
TRBD1,TRBV3-1/TRBV3-2,-,TRBJ1-3,CASSHLPGQRNSGNTIYF,TGTGCCAGCAGCCACCTCCCGGGACAGCGAAACTCTGGAAACACCATATATTTT
-,TRBV2,-,TRBJ1-4,CASSRTGTSTFSEKLFF,TGTGCCAGCAGTAGAACCGGGACTTCTACCTTTAGTGAAAAACTGTTTTTT
TRBD1,TRBV6-1,-,TRBJ1-2,CASSEGQALYGYTF,TGTGCCAGCAGTGAGGGACAGGCCCTCTATGGCTACACCTTC